This paragraph reports one TCR beta chain. Each CDR3 protein is one row after TCRdb ran MiXCR on the 5' RACE reads. In the table there are approximately 450,000 distinct CDR3 sequences, roughly a sixth of which are singletons. The sample belongs to a study of T cells after yellow fever vaccination. The germline V gene has CDR1 GTSNPN and CDR2 SVGIG (reference sequence). The ends were cut back, 4 bases at V and 2 bases at J, with 12 bases in the middle. The CDR3 loop spans 14 amino acids. Here the sequenced sample was PBMCs, taken before the yellow fever booster vaccination. This chain uses TRBV30 with TRBJ1-5; TRBD1 might be the D (5 bases). The sequence derives from a man younger than 35 who received the YFV17D yellow fever vaccine. The CDR3 here is CAWNRDGGNQPQHF. As DNA, the CDR3 is TGTGCCTGGAACCGGGACGGGGGCAATCAGCCCCAGCATTTT.